The present T cell receptor (beta chain) was sequenced within a study of cytomegalovirus exposure and HLA in healthy donors. Study background: From donors who were HLA-typed, an early data release held about 85 million unique TCRs.

Primers for the PCR totalled 60 Vbeta and 13 Jbeta. Profiling relied on immunoSEQ multiplex PCR, and the TCRdb table lists in-frame clones only, not all of them. The repertoire includes fewer than 110,000 clones, around four fifths of them detected once, and 7.8% sits in the top ten. The CDR3 covers 14 residues. Germline assignment: CDR1 SGHRS and CDR2 YFSETQ. Trimming at V came to 4 bases and at J to 5 bases, leaving 5 bases not matched to a gene. The specimen was PBMCs. The TCR was taken from a man aged 25-40 years in good health and CMV-seronegative. This chain links TRBV5-1 with TRBJ2-5, with 10 nucleotides matching TRBD1. CDR3 bases: TGCGCCAGCAGCGCGACAGGGGGCCTGGAGACCCAGTACTTC. Translation gives CASSATGGLETQYF.